This entry features one T cell receptor beta chain sequence. Sequenced by immunoSEQ multiplex PCR; TCRdb stores in-frame clones only, minus some. The table lists tens of thousands of clones, around 81% of them singletons, with about 10% in the top ten. The entry originates in a study of blood T cell repertoires in COVID-19. V was cut by 6 bases and J by 2 bases, with 11 bases left in between. This CDR3 has 15 residues. Germline values: CDR1 SNHLY, CDR2 FYNNEI. This TCR was sampled from a human donor in a cohort sampled during active COVID-19. This chain connects TRBV2 to TRBJ1-6; D unresolved. Input material: peripheral blood. CDR3 nucleotides: TGTGCCAGCAGATTTGACATCACCTATAATTCACCCCTCCACTTT. It codes for CASRFDITYNSPLHF.